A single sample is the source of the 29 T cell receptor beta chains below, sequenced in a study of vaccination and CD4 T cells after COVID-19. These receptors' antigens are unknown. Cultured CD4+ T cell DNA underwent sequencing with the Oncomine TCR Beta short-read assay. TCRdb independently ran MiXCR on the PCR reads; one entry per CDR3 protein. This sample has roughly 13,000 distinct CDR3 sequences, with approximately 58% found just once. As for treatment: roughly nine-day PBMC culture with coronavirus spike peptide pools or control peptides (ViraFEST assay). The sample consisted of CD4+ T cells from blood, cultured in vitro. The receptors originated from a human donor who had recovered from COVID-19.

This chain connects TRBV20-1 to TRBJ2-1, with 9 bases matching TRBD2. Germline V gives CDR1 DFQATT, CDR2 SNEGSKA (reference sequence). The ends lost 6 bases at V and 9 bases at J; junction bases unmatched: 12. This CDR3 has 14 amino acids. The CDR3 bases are TGCAGTGCCACCGGGGTAGCGGGGGTCATTGAGCAGTTCTTC. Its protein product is CSATGVAGVIEQFF.

CDR3 in DNA: TGCGCCAGCAGCTTGGTGGTGCGAGAGAACACTGAAGCTTTCTTT. It codes for CASSLVVRENTEAFF. The V call is TRBV5-1, the J call TRBJ1-1; no reliable D call. Germline lookup yields CDR1 SGHRS and CDR2 YFSETQ. The CDR3 runs 15 residues. Deletions cut 0 bases from V and 1 base from J, with 10 bases between.

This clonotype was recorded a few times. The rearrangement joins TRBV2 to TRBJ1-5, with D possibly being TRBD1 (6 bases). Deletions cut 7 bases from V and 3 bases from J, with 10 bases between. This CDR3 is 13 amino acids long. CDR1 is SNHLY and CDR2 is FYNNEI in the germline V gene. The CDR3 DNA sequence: TGTGCCAGCAAGGACAGTAACAATCAGCCCCAGCATTTT. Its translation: CASKDSNNQPQHF.

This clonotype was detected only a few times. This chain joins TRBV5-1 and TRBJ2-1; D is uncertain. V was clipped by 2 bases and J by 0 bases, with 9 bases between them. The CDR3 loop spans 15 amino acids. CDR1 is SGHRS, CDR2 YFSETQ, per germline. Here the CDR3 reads CASSFGGFSYNEQFF. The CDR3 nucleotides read TGCGCCAGCAGCTTCGGCGGATTCTCCTACAATGAGCAGTTCTTC.

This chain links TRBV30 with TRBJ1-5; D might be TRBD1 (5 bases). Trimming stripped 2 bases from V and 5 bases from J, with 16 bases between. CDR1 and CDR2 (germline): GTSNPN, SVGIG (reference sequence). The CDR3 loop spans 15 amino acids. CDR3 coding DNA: TGTGCCTGGAGTCCCGCCGACAGCAGGTATCAGCCCCAGCATTTT. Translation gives CAWSPADSRYQPQHF.

The CDR3 bases are TGTGCCAGCAGCTCATCGGTACAGGGAGCTACTGAAGCTTTCTTT. Translated: CASSSSVQGATEAFF. V is TRBV7-2 and J is TRBJ1-1, with D possibly being TRBD1 (6 bases). In germline, CDR1 is SGHTA, CDR2 FQGNSA. CDR3 length: 15 amino acids. Trimming took 4 bases from V and 5 from J, leaving 17 bases between them.

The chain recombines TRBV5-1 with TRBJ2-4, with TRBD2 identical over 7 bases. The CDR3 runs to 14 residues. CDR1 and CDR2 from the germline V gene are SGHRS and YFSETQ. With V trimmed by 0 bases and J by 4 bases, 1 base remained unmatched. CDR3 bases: TGCGCCAGCAGCTTGGTCGGGGGGAAAAACATTCAGTACTTC. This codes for CASSLVGGKNIQYF.

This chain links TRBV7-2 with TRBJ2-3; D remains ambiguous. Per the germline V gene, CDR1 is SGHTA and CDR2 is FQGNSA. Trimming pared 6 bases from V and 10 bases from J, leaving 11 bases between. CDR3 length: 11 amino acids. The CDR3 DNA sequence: TGTGCCAGCAGGTTATCCTTGGCGCAGTATTTT. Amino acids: CASRLSLAQYF.

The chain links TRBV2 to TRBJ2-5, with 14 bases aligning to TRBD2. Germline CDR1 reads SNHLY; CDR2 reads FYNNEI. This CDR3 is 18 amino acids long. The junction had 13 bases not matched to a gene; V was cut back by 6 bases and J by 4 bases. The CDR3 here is CASRRGGTSGGEGETQYF. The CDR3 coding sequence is TGTGCCAGCAGACGCGGCGGGACTAGCGGGGGTGAGGGAGAGACCCAGTACTTC. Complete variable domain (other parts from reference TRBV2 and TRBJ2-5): EPEVTQTPSHQVTQMGQEVILRCVPISNHLYFYWYRQILGQKVEFLVSFYNNEISEKSEIFDDQFSVERPDGSNFTLKIRSTKLEDSAMYFCASRRGGTSGGEGETQYFGPGTRLLVL.

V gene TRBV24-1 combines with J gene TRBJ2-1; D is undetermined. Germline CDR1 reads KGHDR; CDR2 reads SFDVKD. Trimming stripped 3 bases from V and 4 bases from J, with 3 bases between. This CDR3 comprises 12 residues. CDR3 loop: CATSDTYNEQFF. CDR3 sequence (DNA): TGTGCCACCAGTGATACGTACAATGAGCAGTTCTTC.

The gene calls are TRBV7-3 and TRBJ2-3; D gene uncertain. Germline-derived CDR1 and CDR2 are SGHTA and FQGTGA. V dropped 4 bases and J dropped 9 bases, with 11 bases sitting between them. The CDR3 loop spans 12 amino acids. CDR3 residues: CASSSLMGTQYF. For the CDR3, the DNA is TGTGCCAGCAGCTCGTTGATGGGGACGCAGTATTTT. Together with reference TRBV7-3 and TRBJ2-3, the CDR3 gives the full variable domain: GAGVSQTPSNKVTEKGKYVELRCDPISGHTALYWYRQSLGQGPEFLIYFQGTGAADDSGLPNDRFFAVRPEGSVSTLKIQRTERGDSAVYLCASSSLMGTQYFGPGTRLTVL.

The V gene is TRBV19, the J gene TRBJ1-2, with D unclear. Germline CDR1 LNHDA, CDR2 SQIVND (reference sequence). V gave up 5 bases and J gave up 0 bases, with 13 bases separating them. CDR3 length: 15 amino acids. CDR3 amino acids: CASSQNGGTNYGYTF. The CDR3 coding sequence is TGTGCCAGTAGTCAGAATGGTGGGACTAACTATGGCTACACCTTC.

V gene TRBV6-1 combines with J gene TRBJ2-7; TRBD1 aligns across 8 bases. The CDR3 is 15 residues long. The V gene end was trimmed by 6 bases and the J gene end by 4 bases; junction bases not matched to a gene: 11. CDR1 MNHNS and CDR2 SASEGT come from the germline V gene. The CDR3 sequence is CASRQGVWLGYEQYF. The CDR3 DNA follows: TGTGCCAGCAGACAGGGGGTTTGGCTTGGGTACGAGCAGTACTTC.

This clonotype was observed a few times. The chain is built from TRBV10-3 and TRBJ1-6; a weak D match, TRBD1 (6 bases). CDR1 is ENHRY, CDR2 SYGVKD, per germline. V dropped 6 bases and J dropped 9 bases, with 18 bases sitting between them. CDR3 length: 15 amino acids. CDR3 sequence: CAIRRDNGETSPLHF. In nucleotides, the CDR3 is TGTGCCATCAGGCGGGACAACGGGGAGACTTCACCCCTCCACTTT.

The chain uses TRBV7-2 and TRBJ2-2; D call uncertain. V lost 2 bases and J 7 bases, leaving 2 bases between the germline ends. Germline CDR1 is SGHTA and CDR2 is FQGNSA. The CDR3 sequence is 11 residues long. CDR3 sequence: CASSLNGELFF. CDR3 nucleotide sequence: TGTGCCAGCAGCTTAAACGGGGAGCTGTTTTTT.

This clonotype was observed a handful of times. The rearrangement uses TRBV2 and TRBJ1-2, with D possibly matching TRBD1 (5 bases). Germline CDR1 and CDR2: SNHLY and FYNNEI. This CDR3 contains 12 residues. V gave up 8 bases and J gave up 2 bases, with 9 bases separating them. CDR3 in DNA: TGTGCCAGCCTTCCAGGGAACTATGGCTACACCTTC. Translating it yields CASLPGNYGYTF.

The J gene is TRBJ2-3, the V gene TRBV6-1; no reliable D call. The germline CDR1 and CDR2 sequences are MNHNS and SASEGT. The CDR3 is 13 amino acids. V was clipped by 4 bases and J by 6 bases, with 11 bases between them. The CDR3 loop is CASSAAGLDTQYF. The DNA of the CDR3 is TGTGCCAGCAGTGCGGCCGGGTTGGATACGCAGTATTTT.

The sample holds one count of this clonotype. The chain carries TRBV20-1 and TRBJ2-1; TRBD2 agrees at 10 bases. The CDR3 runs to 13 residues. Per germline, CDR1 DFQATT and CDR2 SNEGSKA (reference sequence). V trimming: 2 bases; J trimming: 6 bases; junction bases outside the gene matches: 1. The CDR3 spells CSARTSGTNEQFF. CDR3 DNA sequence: TGCAGTGCTAGAACTAGCGGGACCAATGAGCAGTTCTTC.

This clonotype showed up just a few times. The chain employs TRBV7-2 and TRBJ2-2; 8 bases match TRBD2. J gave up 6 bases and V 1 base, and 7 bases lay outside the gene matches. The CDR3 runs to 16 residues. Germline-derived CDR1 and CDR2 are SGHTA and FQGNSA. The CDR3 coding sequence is TGTGCCAGCAGCTTAGAAGTAACAGCGGGAGCCGGGGAGCTGTTTTTT. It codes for CASSLEVTAGAGELFF.

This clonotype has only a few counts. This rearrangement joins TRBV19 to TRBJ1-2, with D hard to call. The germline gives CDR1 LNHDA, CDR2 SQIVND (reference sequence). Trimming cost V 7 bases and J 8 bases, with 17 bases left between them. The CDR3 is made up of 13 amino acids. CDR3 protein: CASTPTHSGGYTF. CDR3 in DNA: TGTGCCAGTACCCCGACCCATTCTGGCGGCTACACCTTC.

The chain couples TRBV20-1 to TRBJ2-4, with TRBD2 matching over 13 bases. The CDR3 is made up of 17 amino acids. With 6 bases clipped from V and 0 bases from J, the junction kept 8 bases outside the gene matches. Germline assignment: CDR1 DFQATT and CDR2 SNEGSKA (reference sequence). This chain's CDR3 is CSAHGTSGTIAKNIQYF. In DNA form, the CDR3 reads TGCAGTGCGCACGGGACTAGCGGGACGATAGCCAAAAACATTCAGTACTTC.

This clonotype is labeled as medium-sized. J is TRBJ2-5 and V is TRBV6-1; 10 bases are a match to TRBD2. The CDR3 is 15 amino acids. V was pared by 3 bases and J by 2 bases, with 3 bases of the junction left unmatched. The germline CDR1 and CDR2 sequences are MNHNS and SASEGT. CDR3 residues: CASSDLAGGQETQYF. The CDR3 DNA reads TGTGCCAGCAGTGATTTAGCGGGAGGACAAGAGACCCAGTACTTC.

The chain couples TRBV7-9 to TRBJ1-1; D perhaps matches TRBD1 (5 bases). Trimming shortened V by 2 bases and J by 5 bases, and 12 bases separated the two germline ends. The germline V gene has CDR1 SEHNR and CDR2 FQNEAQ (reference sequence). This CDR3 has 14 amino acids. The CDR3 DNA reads TGTGCCAGCAGCTTACTGGGGACGGTTACTGAAGCTTTCTTT. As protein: CASSLLGTVTEAFF.

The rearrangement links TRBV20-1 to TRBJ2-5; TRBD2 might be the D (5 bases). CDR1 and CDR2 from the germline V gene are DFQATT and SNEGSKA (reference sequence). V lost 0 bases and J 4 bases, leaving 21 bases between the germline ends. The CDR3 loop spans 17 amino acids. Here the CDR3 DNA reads TGCAGTGCTAGAGACCCCTACGGGCGGGTGGGTGGAGAGACCCAGTACTTC. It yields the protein CSARDPYGRVGGETQYF.

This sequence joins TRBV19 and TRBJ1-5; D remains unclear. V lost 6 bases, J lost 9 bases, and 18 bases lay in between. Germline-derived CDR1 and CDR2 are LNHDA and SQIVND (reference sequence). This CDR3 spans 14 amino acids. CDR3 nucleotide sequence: TGTGCCAGTAGATATCCCGGGGAGCATCGGCCCCAGCATTTT. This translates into CASRYPGEHRPQHF.

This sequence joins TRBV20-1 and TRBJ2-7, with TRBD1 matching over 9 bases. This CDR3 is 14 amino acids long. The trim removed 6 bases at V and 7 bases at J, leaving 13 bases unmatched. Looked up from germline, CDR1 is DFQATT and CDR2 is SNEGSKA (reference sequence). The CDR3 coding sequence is TGCAGTGCACCGATGACAGGGGGGAATGTAGAGCAGTACTTC. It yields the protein CSAPMTGGNVEQYF.

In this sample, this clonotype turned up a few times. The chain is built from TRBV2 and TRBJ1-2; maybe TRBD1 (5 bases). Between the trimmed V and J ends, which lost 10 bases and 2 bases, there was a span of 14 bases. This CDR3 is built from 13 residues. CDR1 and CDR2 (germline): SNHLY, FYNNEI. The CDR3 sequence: CATGWEGNYGYTF. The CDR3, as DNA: TGTGCCACGGGTTGGGAGGGGAACTATGGCTACACCTTC. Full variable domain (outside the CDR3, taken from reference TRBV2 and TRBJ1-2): EPEVTQTPSHQVTQMGQEVILRCVPISNHLYFYWYRQILGQKVEFLVSFYNNEISEKSEIFDDQFSVERPDGSNFTLKIRSTKLEDSAMYFCATGWEGNYGYTFGSGTRLTVV.

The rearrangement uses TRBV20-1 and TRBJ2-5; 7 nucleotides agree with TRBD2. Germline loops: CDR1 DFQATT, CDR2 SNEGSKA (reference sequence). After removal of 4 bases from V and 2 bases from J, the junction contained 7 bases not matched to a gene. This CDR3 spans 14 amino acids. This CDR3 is CSATGTITQETQYF. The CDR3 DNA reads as TGCAGTGCTACCGGGACTATCACACAAGAGACCCAGTACTTC.

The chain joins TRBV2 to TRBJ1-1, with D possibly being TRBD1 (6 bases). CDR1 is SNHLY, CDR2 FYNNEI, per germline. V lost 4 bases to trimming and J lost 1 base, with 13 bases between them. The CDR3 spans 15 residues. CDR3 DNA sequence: TGTGCCAGCAGTGCCCAACAGGGAGGGAACACTGAAGCTTTCTTT. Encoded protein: CASSAQQGGNTEAFF.